This T cell receptor beta chain originates from a study of blood T cell repertoires in COVID-19. Study-level background: From the United States, Italy and Spain came samples of acute and convalescent COVID-19.

TCRdb keeps only in-frame clones here, not all; method: immunoSEQ multiplex PCR. The data hold about 72,000 clones, with 65% to 90% observed a single time. The V and J ends lost 3 bases and 0 bases, in that order; junction bases with no gene match: 10. CDR1 and CDR2 (germline): WSHSY, SAAADI. The CDR3 extends over 19 amino acids. Input material: peripheral blood. The chain links TRBV10-2 to TRBJ2-1, with TRBD2 matching over 11 bases. The sequence derives from a man aged 65 to 85 with active or convalescent COVID-19. The CDR3 sequence is CASSDLTTSGTFSYNEQFF. CDR3 in DNA: TGCGCCAGCAGTGATTTAACGACTAGCGGGACCTTCTCCTACAATGAGCAGTTCTTC.